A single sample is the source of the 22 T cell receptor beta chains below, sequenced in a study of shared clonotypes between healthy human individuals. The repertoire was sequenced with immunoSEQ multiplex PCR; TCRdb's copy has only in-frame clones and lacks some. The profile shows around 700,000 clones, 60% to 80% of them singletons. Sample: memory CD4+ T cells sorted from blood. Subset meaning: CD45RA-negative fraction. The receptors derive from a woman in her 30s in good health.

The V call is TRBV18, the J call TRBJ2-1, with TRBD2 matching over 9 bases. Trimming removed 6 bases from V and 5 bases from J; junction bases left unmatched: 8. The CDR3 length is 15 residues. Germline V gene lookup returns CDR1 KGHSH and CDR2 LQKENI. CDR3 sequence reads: CASSRSSGTDNEQFF. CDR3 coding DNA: TGTGCCAGCTCCCGCTCTAGCGGGACCGACAATGAGCAGTTCTTC.

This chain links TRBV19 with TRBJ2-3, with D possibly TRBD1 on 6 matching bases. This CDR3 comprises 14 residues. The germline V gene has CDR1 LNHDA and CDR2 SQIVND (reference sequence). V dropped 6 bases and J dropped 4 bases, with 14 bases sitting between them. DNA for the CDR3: TGTGCCAGTAGGGACAGCGAGGGAGCAGATACGCAGTATTTT. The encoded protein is CASRDSEGADTQYF.

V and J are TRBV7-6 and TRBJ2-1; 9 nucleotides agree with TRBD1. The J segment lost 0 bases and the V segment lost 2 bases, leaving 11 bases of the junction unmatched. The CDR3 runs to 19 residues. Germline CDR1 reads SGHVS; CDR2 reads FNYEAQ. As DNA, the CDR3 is TGTGCCAGCAGCTTAAAGGGACAGGGCAGGGACTACTCCTACAATGAGCAGTTCTTC. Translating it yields CASSLKGQGRDYSYNEQFF.

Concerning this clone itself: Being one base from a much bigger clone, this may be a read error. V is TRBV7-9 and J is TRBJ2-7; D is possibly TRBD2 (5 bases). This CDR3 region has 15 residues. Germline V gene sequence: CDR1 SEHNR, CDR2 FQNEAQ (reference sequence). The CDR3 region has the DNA TGTGCCGGCAGCACTAGTGCCACTCTTACCTACGAGCAGTACTTC. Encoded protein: CAGSTSATLTYEQYF. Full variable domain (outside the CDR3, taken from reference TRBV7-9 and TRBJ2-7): DTGVSQNPRHKITKRGQNVTFRCDPISEHNRLYWYRQTLGQGPEFLTYFQNEAQLEKSRLLSDRFSAERPKGSFSTLEIQRTEQGDSAMYLCAGSTSATLTYEQYFGPGTRLTVT.

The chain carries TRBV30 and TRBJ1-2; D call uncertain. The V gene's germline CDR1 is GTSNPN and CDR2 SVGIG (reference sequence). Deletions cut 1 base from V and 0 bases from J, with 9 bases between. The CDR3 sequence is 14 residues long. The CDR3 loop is CAWSAGSANYGYTF. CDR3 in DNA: TGTGCCTGGAGTGCTGGCTCAGCTAACTATGGCTACACCTTC.

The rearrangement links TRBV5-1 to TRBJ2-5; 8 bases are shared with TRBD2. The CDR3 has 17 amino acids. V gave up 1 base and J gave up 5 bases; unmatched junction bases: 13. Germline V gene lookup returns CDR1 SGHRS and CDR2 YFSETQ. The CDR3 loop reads CASSLIGLAGMGETQYF. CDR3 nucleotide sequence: TGCGCCAGCAGCTTGATAGGTTTAGCGGGAATGGGGGAGACCCAGTACTTC.

The CDR3 here is CASSDRQATDTQYF. The DNA for the CDR3 is TGCGCCAGCAGTGATCGCCAGGCCACAGATACGCAGTATTTT. The chain carries TRBV10-1 and TRBJ2-3; D gene ambiguous. CDR3 length: 14 residues. Trimming took off 3 bases at V and 2 bases at J, with 9 bases between the two ends. CDR1 and CDR2 from the germline V gene are WNHNN and SYGVQD (reference sequence).

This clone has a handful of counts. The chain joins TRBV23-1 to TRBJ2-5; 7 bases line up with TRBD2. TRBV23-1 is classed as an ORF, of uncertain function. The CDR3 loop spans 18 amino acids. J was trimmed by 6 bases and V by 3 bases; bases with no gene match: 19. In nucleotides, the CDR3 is TGCGCCAGCAGTCACCAGAGGAGACAGATTCCGGGGGGTAAGACCCAGTACTTC. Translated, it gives CASSHQRRQIPGGKTQYF.

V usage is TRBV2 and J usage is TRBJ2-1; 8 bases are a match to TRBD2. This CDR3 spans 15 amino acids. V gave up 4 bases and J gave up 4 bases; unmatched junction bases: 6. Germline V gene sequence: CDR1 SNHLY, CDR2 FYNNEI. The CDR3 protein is CASSATSGAYNEQFF. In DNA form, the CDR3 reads TGTGCCAGCAGTGCTACTAGCGGAGCGTACAATGAGCAGTTCTTC. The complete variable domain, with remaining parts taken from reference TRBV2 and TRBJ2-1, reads EPEVTQTPSHQVTQMGQEVILRCVPISNHLYFYWYRQILGQKVEFLVSFYNNEISEKSEIFDDQFSVERPDGSNFTLKIRSTKLEDSAMYFCASSATSGAYNEQFFGPGTRLTVL.

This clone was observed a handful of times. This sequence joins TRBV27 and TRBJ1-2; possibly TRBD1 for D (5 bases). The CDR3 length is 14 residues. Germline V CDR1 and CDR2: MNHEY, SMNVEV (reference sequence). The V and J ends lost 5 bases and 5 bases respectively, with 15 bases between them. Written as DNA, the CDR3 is TGTGCCAGCAGTCCCCGGGAGGGACGGTATGGCTACACCTTC. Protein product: CASSPREGRYGYTF.

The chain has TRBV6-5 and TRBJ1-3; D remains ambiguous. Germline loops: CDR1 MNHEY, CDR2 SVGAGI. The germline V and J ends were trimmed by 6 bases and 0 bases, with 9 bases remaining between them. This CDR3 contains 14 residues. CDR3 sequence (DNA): TGTGCCAGCAGACTAGGCTTCTCTGGAAACACCATATATTTT. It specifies CASRLGFSGNTIYF.

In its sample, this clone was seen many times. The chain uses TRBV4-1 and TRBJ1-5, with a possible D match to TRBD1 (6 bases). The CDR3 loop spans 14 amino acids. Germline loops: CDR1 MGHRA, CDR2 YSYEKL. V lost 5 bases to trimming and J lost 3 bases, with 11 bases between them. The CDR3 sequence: CASSSDSNNQPQHF. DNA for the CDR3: TGCGCCAGCAGCTCGGACAGCAACAATCAGCCCCAGCATTTT.

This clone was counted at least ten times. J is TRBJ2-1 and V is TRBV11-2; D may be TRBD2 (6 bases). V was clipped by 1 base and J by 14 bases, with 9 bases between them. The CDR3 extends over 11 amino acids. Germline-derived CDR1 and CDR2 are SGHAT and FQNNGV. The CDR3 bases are TGTGCCAGCAGCTTAGCGAGGGAGGAGTTCTTC. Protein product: CASSLAREEFF.

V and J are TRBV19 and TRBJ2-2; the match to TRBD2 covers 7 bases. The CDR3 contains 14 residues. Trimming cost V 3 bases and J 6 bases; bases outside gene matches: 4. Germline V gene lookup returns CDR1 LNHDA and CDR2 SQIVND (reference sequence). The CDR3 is CASSIGRVAGELFF. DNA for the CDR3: TGTGCCAGTAGTATTGGGAGGGTAGCCGGGGAGCTGTTTTTT.

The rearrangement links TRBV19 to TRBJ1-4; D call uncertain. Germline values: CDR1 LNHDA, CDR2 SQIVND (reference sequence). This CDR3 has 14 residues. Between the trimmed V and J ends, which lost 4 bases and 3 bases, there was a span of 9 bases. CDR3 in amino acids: CASSNGQPNEKLFF. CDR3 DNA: TGTGCCAGTAGTAACGGCCAGCCTAATGAAAAACTGTTTTTT.

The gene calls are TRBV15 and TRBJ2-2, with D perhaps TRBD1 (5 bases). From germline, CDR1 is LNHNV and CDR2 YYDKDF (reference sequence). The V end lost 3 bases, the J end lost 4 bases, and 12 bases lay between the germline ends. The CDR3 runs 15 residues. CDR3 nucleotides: TGTGCCACCAGCAGTGGGGCCCCCAGCACCGGGGAGCTGTTTTTT. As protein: CATSSGAPSTGELFF. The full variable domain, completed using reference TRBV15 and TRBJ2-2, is DAMVIQNPRYQVTQFGKPVTLSCSQTLNHNVMYWYQQKSSQAPKLLFHYYDKDFNNEADTPDNFQSRRPNTSFCFLDIRSPGLGDTAMYLCATSSGAPSTGELFFGEGSRLTVL.

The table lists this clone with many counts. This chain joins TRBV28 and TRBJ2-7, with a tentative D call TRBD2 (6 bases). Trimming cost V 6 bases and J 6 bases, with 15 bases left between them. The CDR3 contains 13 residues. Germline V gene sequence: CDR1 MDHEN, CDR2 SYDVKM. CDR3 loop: CASRIPRGAEQYF. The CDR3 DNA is TGTGCCAGCAGAATTCCGCGGGGAGCCGAGCAGTACTTC.

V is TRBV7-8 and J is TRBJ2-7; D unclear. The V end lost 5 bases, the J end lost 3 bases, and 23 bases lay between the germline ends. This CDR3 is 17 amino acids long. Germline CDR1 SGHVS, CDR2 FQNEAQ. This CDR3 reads CASSTPTDRIVVYEQYF. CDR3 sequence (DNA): TGTGCCAGCAGCACTCCAACAGACCGGATAGTAGTCTACGAGCAGTACTTC.

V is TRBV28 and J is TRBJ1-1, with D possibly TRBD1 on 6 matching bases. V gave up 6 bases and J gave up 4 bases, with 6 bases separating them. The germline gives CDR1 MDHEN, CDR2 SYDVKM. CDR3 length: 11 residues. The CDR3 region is CASRGATEAFF. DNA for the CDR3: TGTGCCAGCAGGGGGGCCACTGAAGCTTTCTTT.

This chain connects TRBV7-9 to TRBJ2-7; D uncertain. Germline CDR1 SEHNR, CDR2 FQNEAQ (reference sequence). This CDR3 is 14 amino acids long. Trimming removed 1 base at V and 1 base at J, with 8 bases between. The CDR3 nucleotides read TGTGCCAGCAGCTTAGTGTCCGGTTCCTACGAGCAGTACTTC. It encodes CASSLVSGSYEQYF.

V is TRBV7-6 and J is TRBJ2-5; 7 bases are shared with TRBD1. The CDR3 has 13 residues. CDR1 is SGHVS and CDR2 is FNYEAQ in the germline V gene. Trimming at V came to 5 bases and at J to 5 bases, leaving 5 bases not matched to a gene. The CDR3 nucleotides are TGTGCCAGCAGCATACAGGGGTGGGAGACCCAGTACTTC. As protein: CASSIQGWETQYF.

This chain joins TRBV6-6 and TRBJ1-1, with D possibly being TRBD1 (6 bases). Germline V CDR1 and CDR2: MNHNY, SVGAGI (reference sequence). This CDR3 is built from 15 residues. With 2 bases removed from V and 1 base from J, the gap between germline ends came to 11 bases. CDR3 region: CASSYDRGQNTEAFF. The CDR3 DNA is TGTGCCAGCAGTTACGATCGGGGGCAGAACACTGAAGCTTTCTTT.